These 32 T cell receptor beta chains share one sample of origin, sequenced in a study of blood T cell repertoires in COVID-19 (dated by TCRdb to the early 2020s). Libraries were built with the immunoSEQ multiplex PCR assay. TCRdb took over this immuneACCESS table, retaining in-frame rearrangements with V and J assigned. Such tables are incomplete; in checked studies, under half of the missing clones stem from an unresolved V gene, and the remainder is unexplained. This sample gives roughly 40,000 clones in total; 80% of them show up just once. The top ten constitute about 20% of the sample. The sample comprised peripheral blood. These receptors all come from a man between 65 and 80 years old with acute or convalescent COVID-19.

V gene TRBV5-4 combines with J gene TRBJ1-4; TRBD1 aligns across 9 bases. The germline CDR1 and CDR2 sequences are SGHNT and YYREEE (reference sequence). The V gene end was trimmed by 4 bases and the J gene end by 8 bases; junction bases not matched to a gene: 9. The CDR3 is 15 residues long. CDR3 region: CASSARDRAREKLFF. CDR3 DNA: TGTGCCAGCAGCGCCCGGGACAGGGCCAGAGAAAAACTGTTTTTT.

This chain joins TRBV6-2 or TRBV6-3 and TRBJ2-1; TRBD2 agrees at 9 bases. The CDR3 runs 14 residues. V shed 5 bases, J shed 4 bases, and the junction held 3 bases outside the gene matches. Germline CDR1 MNHEY, CDR2 SVGEGT. The chain's CDR3 is CASSSGGNYNEQFF. The DNA for the CDR3 is TGTGCCAGCAGTAGCGGGGGGAATTACAATGAGCAGTTCTTC.

V gene TRBV2 combines with J gene TRBJ1-2; 10 nucleotides line up with TRBD1. This CDR3 has 14 residues. Germline-derived CDR1 and CDR2 are SNHLY and FYNNEI. V was pared by 6 bases and J by 6 bases, with 7 bases of the junction left unmatched. This chain's CDR3 is CASSLWDRGDGYTF. CDR3 in DNA: TGTGCCAGCAGCCTCTGGGACAGGGGCGATGGCTACACCTTC.

This clone was recorded only once. The CDR3 bases are TGCGCCAGCAGCCCCGGCACAGGGGGCAGGGATACAGATACGCAGTATTTT. Its protein product is CASSPGTGGRDTDTQYF. The V gene is TRBV10-1, the J gene TRBJ2-3, with TRBD1 matching over 9 bases. After removal of 6 bases from V and 3 bases from J, the junction contained 13 bases not matched to a gene. Germline V lookup: CDR1 WNHNN, CDR2 SYGVQD (reference sequence). CDR3 length equals 17 residues.

This clone was seen at least ten times. Other DNA sequences in the sample encode the same CDR3. The rearrangement links TRBV10-2 to TRBJ1-6; 10 bases line up with TRBD1. Trimming at V came to 3 bases and at J to 10 bases, leaving 6 bases not matched to a gene. The CDR3 is 15 residues long. In germline, CDR1 is WSHSY, CDR2 SAAADI. DNA of the CDR3: TGCGCCAGCAGTGAACTCGGACAGGGGGTGTCACCCCTCCACTTT. Its translation: CASSELGQGVSPLHF.

This clone occurred a few times. This rearrangement joins TRBV9 to TRBJ1-6; the match to TRBD1 covers 7 bases. The V gene end was trimmed by 1 base and the J gene end by 7 bases; junction bases not matched to a gene: 5. The CDR3 runs to 15 residues. CDR1 and CDR2 from the germline V gene are SGDLS and YYNGEE. This CDR3 reads CASSVRAGGNSPLHF. The CDR3 DNA follows: TGTGCCAGCAGCGTACGCGCAGGGGGAAATTCACCCCTCCACTTT.

The rearrangement links TRBV19 to TRBJ1-5; tentative D call: TRBD1 (5 bases). The CDR3 covers 16 residues. Germline CDR1 and CDR2: LNHDA and SQIVND (reference sequence). Between the trimmed V and J ends, which lost 6 bases and 3 bases, there was a span of 18 bases. The DNA for the CDR3 is TGTGCCAGTAGGGGGGGGACCGACCTCTTCAATCAGCCCCAGCATTTT. The encoded protein is CASRGGTDLFNQPQHF.

This clone was recorded a few times. An end of the junction does not agree with germline; a read error may underlie this. V is TRBV6-2 or TRBV6-3 and J is TRBJ1-2, with 7 bases matching TRBD1. The CDR3 extends over 11 amino acids. CDR1 is MNHEY, CDR2 SVGEGT, per germline. CDR3 sequence reads: CASSSVGTALF. The CDR3 nucleotides are TGTGCCAGCAGTTCCGTGGGGACAGCCCTCTTC.

This chain links TRBV6-5 with TRBJ1-2; D is unresolved. The V end was cut by 6 bases, the J end by 4 bases, with 12 bases between. The germline gives CDR1 MNHEY, CDR2 SVGAGI. The CDR3 covers 13 residues. The CDR3 here is CASRAVASYGYTF. The CDR3 DNA reads as TGTGCCAGCAGGGCCGTAGCAAGCTATGGCTACACCTTC.

This clone was seen a handful of times. The chain has TRBV3-1 (or the pseudogene TRBV3-2) and TRBJ2-3, with D maybe TRBD2 (6 bases). This CDR3 region has 16 residues. The V and J ends lost 0 bases and 1 base respectively, with 11 bases between them. The germline V gene encodes CDR1 LGHDT and CDR2 YNNKEL (reference sequence). DNA for the CDR3: TGTGCCAGCAGCCAAGAAAAGGACTACGGCACAGATACGCAGTATTTT. This gives the protein CASSQEKDYGTDTQYF.

The J gene is TRBJ2-1, the V gene TRBV5-1, with 11 bases lining up with TRBD2. Germline assignment: CDR1 SGHRS and CDR2 YFSETQ. V lost 6 bases and J lost 3; bases outside the gene matches: 5. The CDR3 is 15 amino acids. The CDR3 nucleotides read TGCGCCAGCACTGTCGGGACTAGCGGCTACAATGAGCAGTTCTTC. Translation gives CASTVGTSGYNEQFF. The variable domain in full, with the rest retrieved from reference TRBV5-1 and TRBJ2-1, is KAGVTQTPRYLIKTRGQQVTLSCSPISGHRSVSWYQQTPGQGLQFLFEYFSETQRNKGNFPGRFSGRQFSNSRSEMNVSTLELGDSALYLCASTVGTSGYNEQFFGPGTRLTVL.

The chain carries TRBV7-2 and TRBJ1-3; 9 bases line up with TRBD1. V lost 4 bases and J lost 0; bases outside the gene matches: 4. CDR3 size: 16 residues. Germline lookup yields CDR1 SGHTA and CDR2 FQGNSA. The CDR3 reads CASSSKGQGSGNTIYF. The CDR3 nucleotides are TGTGCCAGCAGCTCAAAGGGACAGGGCTCTGGAAACACCATATATTTT.

The V call is TRBV19, the J call TRBJ1-2; 8 positions agree with TRBD1. J lost 8 bases, V lost 6 bases, and 8 bases had no gene match. The CDR3 runs 13 residues. Germline CDR1 and CDR2: LNHDA and SQIVND (reference sequence). The CDR3 DNA is TGTGCCAGTAGGGGACAGGCGGTCGGAGGCTACACCTTC. Translated: CASRGQAVGGYTF. The whole variable domain, remainder taken from reference TRBV19 and TRBJ1-2, is DGGITQSPKYLFRKEGQNVTLSCEQNLNHDAMYWYRQDPGQGLRLIYYSQIVNDFQKGDIAEGYSVSREKKESFPLTVTSAQKNPTAFYLCASRGQAVGGYTFGSGTRLTVV.

CDR3 DNA sequence: TGCGCCAGCAGCCAAACGGCAGGGTTCACTGAAGCTTTCTTT. Protein product: CASSQTAGFTEAFF. The chain employs TRBV4-3 and TRBJ1-1, with a possible D match to TRBD1 (5 bases). The V gene's germline CDR1 is LGHNA and CDR2 YSLEER. The CDR3 runs 14 residues. The ends were cut back, 2 bases at V and 4 bases at J, with 11 bases in the middle.

This clone was recorded once. The genes are TRBV20-1 and TRBJ2-1; TRBD2 might be the D (6 bases). Trimming took 6 bases from V and 7 from J, leaving 16 bases between them. The CDR3 totals 13 residues. The germline V gene has CDR1 DFQATT and CDR2 SNEGSKA (reference sequence). CDR3 in amino acids: CSASTSRGNEQFF. CDR3 sequence (DNA): TGCAGTGCCAGTACAAGCCGGGGGAATGAGCAGTTCTTC.

For this clone: Other DNA sequences from this sample encode an identical CDR3 as well. The gene calls are TRBV6-2 or TRBV6-3 and TRBJ1-1; 7 bases match TRBD1. Per germline, CDR1 MNHEY and CDR2 SVGEGT. This CDR3 is built from 13 residues. V lost 5 bases, J lost 1 base, and 1 base stayed unmatched. CDR3 in amino acids: CASSRTGNTEAFF. DNA for the CDR3: TGTGCCAGCAGTAGGACAGGGAACACTGAAGCTTTCTTT.

The V gene is TRBV27, the J gene TRBJ1-5; D possibly corresponds to TRBD1 (6 bases). V lost 2 bases and J 3 bases, leaving 11 bases between the germline ends. The CDR3 is 15 amino acids. Germline loops: CDR1 MNHEY, CDR2 SMNVEV (reference sequence). CDR3 nucleotide sequence: TGTGCCAGCAGTTTACGAGGGGGAAACAATCAGCCCCAGCATTTT. It yields the protein CASSLRGGNNQPQHF.

The rearrangement joins TRBV2 to TRBJ1-1, with D possibly TRBD1 on 5 matching bases. CDR3 length: 15 residues. Germline V CDR1 and CDR2: SNHLY, FYNNEI. V dropped 6 bases and J dropped 10 bases, with 24 bases sitting between them. The CDR3 coding sequence is TGTGCCAGCAGCTTGGAAGACACTGCGCTGGGGGGAGCTTTCTTT. The encoded protein is CASSLEDTALGGAFF.

The genes are TRBV20-1 and TRBJ2-1; maybe TRBD2 (5 bases). Germline loops: CDR1 DFQATT, CDR2 SNEGSKA (reference sequence). V lost 7 bases, J lost 8 bases, and 21 bases lay in between. The CDR3 sequence is 14 residues long. CDR3 DNA sequence: TGCAGTGTCAGTGAAACTAGTTGGTCCTATGAGCAGTTCTTC. Translating it yields CSVSETSWSYEQFF.

The V and J genes are TRBV19 and TRBJ1-1, with 7 bases identical to TRBD1. The CDR3 sequence is 16 residues long. The trim removed 0 bases at V and 1 base at J, leaving 5 bases unmatched. CDR1 is LNHDA, CDR2 SQIVND, per germline (reference sequence). CDR3 in DNA: TGTGCCAGTAGTATAGAAGTAAACAGGGGGAACACTGAAGCTTTCTTT. Protein: CASSIEVNRGNTEAFF.

The gene calls are TRBV6-4 and TRBJ2-4, with D perhaps matching TRBD2 (6 bases). Trimming left V 0 bases short and J 5 bases short, with 8 bases between. The CDR3 length is 14 residues. Germline loops: CDR1 MRHNA, CDR2 SNTAGT. The CDR3 sequence is CASSDSGGENIQYF. DNA for the CDR3: TGTGCCAGCAGTGACTCGGGGGGAGAAAACATTCAGTACTTC.

The V gene is TRBV11-2, the J gene TRBJ2-7; 7 positions agree with TRBD2. This CDR3 has 16 amino acids. Germline V gives CDR1 SGHAT, CDR2 FQNNGV. J was trimmed by 4 bases and V by 5 bases; bases with no gene match: 14. CDR3: CASSMGRGGGIYEQYF. For the CDR3, the DNA is TGTGCCAGCAGCATGGGGAGGGGCGGGGGAATTTACGAGCAGTACTTC.

The chain combines TRBV6-5 with TRBJ1-3, with D hard to call. From germline, CDR1 is MNHEY and CDR2 SVGAGI. V was clipped by 0 bases and J by 0 bases, with 9 bases between them. This CDR3 has 16 amino acids. The DNA of the CDR3 is TGTGCCAGCAGTTACTCTCTGAGCCACTCTGGAAACACCATATATTTT. Translation: CASSYSLSHSGNTIYF.

This CDR3 is CASSSRSGGFTDTQYF. CDR3 DNA sequence: TGTGCCAGCAGCTCCCGCTCAGGGGGTTTCACAGATACGCAGTATTTT. The chain is built from TRBV7-9 and TRBJ2-3; TRBD1 agrees at 7 bases. After removal of 4 bases from V and 2 bases from J, the junction contained 9 bases not matched to a gene. Germline values: CDR1 SEHNR, CDR2 FQNEAQ (reference sequence). The CDR3 is 16 amino acids.

The rearrangement links TRBV5-4 to TRBJ2-6, with D possibly TRBD1 on 5 matching bases. The CDR3 runs 13 residues. Per germline, CDR1 SGHNT and CDR2 YYREEE (reference sequence). Trimming took off 4 bases at V and 9 bases at J, with 11 bases between the two ends. The CDR3 sequence is CASSRPDSNVLTF. The DNA of the CDR3 is TGTGCCAGCAGCCGACCCGACAGCAACGTCCTGACTTTC.

This clone was recorded only once. The chain carries TRBV5-1 and TRBJ1-2, with no clear D. This CDR3 has 14 amino acids. V was cut by 4 bases and J by 4 bases, with 14 bases left in between. Germline V CDR1 and CDR2: SGHRS, YFSETQ. The CDR3 DNA reads as TGCGCCAGCAGCCCTGAGGGCGCCCGCTATGGCTACACCTTC. Protein: CASSPEGARYGYTF.

This chain links TRBV7-3 with TRBJ2-3; TRBD1 aligns across 8 bases. The V gene's germline CDR1 is SGHTA and CDR2 FQGTGA. The trim removed 5 bases at V and 0 bases at J, leaving 4 bases unmatched. The CDR3 is 15 amino acids. In DNA, the CDR3 is TGTGCCAGCAGCGGAGACAGGGGAAGCACAGATACGCAGTATTTT. Residues: CASSGDRGSTDTQYF.

The gene calls are TRBV19 and TRBJ2-7; 8 nucleotides align to TRBD1. Germline V lookup: CDR1 LNHDA, CDR2 SQIVND (reference sequence). The trim removed 7 bases at V and 7 bases at J, leaving 12 bases unmatched. There are 14 residues in the CDR3. In DNA form, the CDR3 reads TGTGCCAGTACCCCGACAGGGGCCTCTAGAGAGCAGTACTTC. Protein product: CASTPTGASREQYF.

The gene calls are TRBV20-1 and TRBJ1-2, with D possibly TRBD1 on 6 matching bases. CDR1 and CDR2 from the germline V gene are DFQATT and SNEGSKA (reference sequence). The CDR3 extends over 11 amino acids. Trimming pared 5 bases from V and 4 bases from J, leaving 8 bases between. The CDR3 sequence is CSAVDSYGYTF. CDR3 DNA sequence: TGCAGTGCTGTGGACAGCTATGGCTACACCTTC.

Turning to this clone: The same CDR3 can be traced to other DNA sequences in this sample. This chain uses TRBV27 with TRBJ1-2; D remains unclear. CDR1 is MNHEY and CDR2 is SMNVEV in the germline V gene (reference sequence). Trimming pared 2 bases from V and 2 bases from J, leaving 6 bases between. The CDR3 is made up of 13 amino acids. CDR3 residues: CASSLTENYGYTF. CDR3 DNA sequence: TGTGCCAGCAGTTTAACAGAGAACTATGGCTACACCTTC.

The chain couples TRBV30 to TRBJ1-2; the D is unclear. The CDR3 extends over 15 amino acids. Germline CDR1 is GTSNPN and CDR2 is SVGIG (reference sequence). V gave up 0 bases and J gave up 4 bases, with 15 bases separating them. The DNA for the CDR3 is TGTGCCTGGAGTGTACTGGAGGCTAATGGCTATGGCTACACCTTC. Protein: CAWSVLEANGYGYTF.

J is TRBJ2-1 and V is TRBV6-2 or TRBV6-3, with 8 positions matching TRBD2. Germline V gene lookup returns CDR1 MNHEY and CDR2 SVGEGT. Unmatched junction bases numbered 7, after V lost 5 bases and J lost 4 bases. The CDR3 is made up of 15 amino acids. CDR3 residues: CASSRPGGGYNEQFF. The CDR3 region has the DNA TGTGCCAGCAGTAGGCCCGGGGGGGGATACAATGAGCAGTTCTTC.